This T cell receptor (beta chain) was sequenced during a study of cytomegalovirus exposure and HLA in healthy donors. Study outcomes and limitations: HLA alleles showed associations with around 15,000 TCR beta sequences in a later analysis, at a 0.05 false discovery rate.

This PCR relied on a set of 60 Vbeta primers and 13 Jbeta primers. The table came from immunoSEQ multiplex PCR; TCRdb's copy has only in-frame clones and leaves some out. This sample's clone table lists approximately 100,000 clones. Germline V CDR1 and CDR2: SGHDT, YYEEEE. Trimming stripped 4 bases from V and 6 bases from J, with 25 bases between. This CDR3 has 17 residues. A word on this clone: Its antigen is not identified.

The V call is TRBV5-6, the J call TRBJ1-2, with D possibly TRBD1 on 5 matching bases. The TCR sequence derives from a man aged 50-59 years in good health and CMV-seronegative. Input material: PBMCs. The CDR3 loop is CASSLSGTTRSIDGYTF. CDR3 nucleotide sequence: TGTGCCAGCAGCCTATCCGGGACTACCAGGAGCATAGATGGCTACACCTTC.